These T cell receptor beta chains were read from a single sample in a study of PD-1 blockade in classical Hodgkin lymphoma. The data were produced by immunoSEQ multiplex PCR, yet TCRdb's version contains in-frame clones alone and is incomplete. The data hold around 20,000 clones, with 86% observed a single time. The specimen was peripheral blood mononuclear cells (PBMCs), collected before the second cycle of nivolumab. The receptor set was obtained from a human donor with classical Hodgkin lymphoma. Each CDR3 is given with its conserved first and last residue. A D gene is named only where the DNA matches it firmly. The size entry is marked missing in some rows and otherwise reads once, few, many or a size class.

v_call,d_call,clone_size,j_call,cdr3_nt,cdr3_aa
TRBV18,.,.,TRBJ1-1,TGTGCCAGCTCACCACTTGTAGGGGTTGGGAACACTGAAGCTTTCTTT,CASSPLVGVGNTEAFF
TRBV10-1,.,few,TRBJ1-1,TGCGCCAGCACTGGTCCCCAGGGGGCTTTCTTT,CASTGPQGAFF
TRBV21-1,.,once,TRBJ1-1,TGTGCCAGCTGGCAGGGGGACACTGAAGCTTTCTTT,CASWQGDTEAFF
TRBV10-2,.,.,TRBJ2-1,TGCGCCAGCAGTCCAAACTGGGACTTCCACAATGAGCAGTTCTTC,CASSPNWDFHNEQFF
TRBV4-1,.,.,TRBJ2-1,TGCGCCAGCAGCCAAGTCAGCAATCCCTACAATGAGCAGTTCTTC,CASSQVSNPYNEQFF
TRBV29-1,.,.,TRBJ2-1,TGCAGCGTTTTACAGGGTGAGCAGTTCTTC,CSVLQGEQFF
TRBV9,TRBD2,.,TRBJ2-3,TGTGCCAGCAGCGTAGAGGGGTTCCGGACTAGCGTCGCAGATACGCAGTATTTT,CASSVEGFRTSVADTQYF
TRBV5-1,.,.,TRBJ1-2,TGCGCCAGCAGCCCCGAAGGACGGCGTTTCGGCTACACCTTC,CASSPEGRRFGYTF
TRBV7-8,.,few,TRBJ1-6,TGTGCCAGCAGCTTAGCACAGAAGGGTTCACCCCTCCACTTT,CASSLAQKGSPLHF
TRBV4-3,.,few,TRBJ1-3,TGCGCCAGCAGCCAAGTCTATAGCTCTGGAAACACCATATATTTT,CASSQVYSSGNTIYF
TRBV4-3,TRBD2,.,TRBJ2-3,TGCGCCAGCAGCCAGGGACTAAACACAGATACGCAGTATTTT,CASSQGLNTDTQYF
TRBV6-6,.,.,TRBJ1-5,TGTGCCAGCAGTTACGGGGGCTATAGCAATCAGCCCCAGCATTTT,CASSYGGYSNQPQHF
TRBV6-1,TRBD1,.,TRBJ2-7,TGTGCCAGCAGTGCGGACAGGGGCTACGAGCAGTACTTC,CASSADRGYEQYF
TRBV7-9,TRBD2,.,TRBJ2-3,TGTGCCAGCAGCGGACTAGCGGGGGGGCCTAGCACAGATACGCAGTATTTT,CASSGLAGGPSTDTQYF
TRBV9,TRBD2,.,TRBJ2-3,TGTGCCAGCAGCCTTAGCGGGGGGGGCACAGATACGCAGTATTTT,CASSLSGGGTDTQYF
TRBV9,TRBD1,.,TRBJ2-5,TGTGCCAGCAGCGACGACAGGGCCCAAGAGACCCAGTACTTC,CASSDDRAQETQYF
TRBV2,.,.,TRBJ1-1,TGTGCCAGCAGCCGAATACCTTCAGGGGCTGGGGGGAACACTGAAGCTTTCTTT,CASSRIPSGAGGNTEAFF
TRBV5-1,.,once,TRBJ2-6,TGCGCCAGCAGCTTAGCACCGCTCTCTGGGGCCAACGTCCTGACTTTC,CASSLAPLSGANVLTF
TRBV7-9,.,.,TRBJ1-4,TGTGCCAGCAGCTTAGATCCAGGGAGGAATGAAAAACTGTTTTTT,CASSLDPGRNEKLFF
TRBV7-2,.,once,TRBJ2-7,TGTGCCAGCAGCGTCGAGCCCGGGACTGCTAGCCGGGGGGAGCAGTACTTC,CASSVEPGTASRGEQYF
TRBV7-6,.,.,TRBJ2-6,TGTGCCAGCAGGGCCACTGTGTCTGGGGCCAACGTCCTGACTTTC,CASRATVSGANVLTF
TRBV7-2,.,.,TRBJ1-5,TGTGCCAGCGGGGGCGGGGGCGATCAGCCCCAGCATTTT,CASGGGGDQPQHF
TRBV7-9,TRBD1,once,TRBJ1-2,TGTGCCAGCGAGGAGGACAGGGGGCGCCTGGTCTATGGCTACACCTTC,CASEEDRGRLVYGYTF
TRBV9,.,.,TRBJ2-1,TGTGCCAGTTCTCTCCCTCCACCTTCTAGCGCTCAGTTCTTC,CASSLPPPSSAQFF
TRBV7-9,TRBD2,few,TRBJ2-7,TGTGCCAGCAGCTGGGGACTAGCGGACCTCGAGCAGTACTTC,CASSWGLADLEQYF
TRBV29-1,TRBD2,.,TRBJ2-1,TGCAGCGTTGTCAGATCGAGCGGGGTGAATGAGCAGTTCTTC,CSVVRSSGVNEQFF
TRBV7-9,.,.,TRBJ1-3,TGTGCCAGCAGCTCCCCCGAAATAGCTGGAAACACCATATATTTT,CASSSPEIAGNTIYF
TRBV11-2,.,.,TRBJ1-1,TGTGCCAGCAGCTTTGTCCCAGGGGCTTTTGACACTGAAGCTTTCTTT,CASSFVPGAFDTEAFF
TRBV2,.,.,TRBJ2-2,TGTGCCAGCAGCGCCGGGACTAACACCGGGGAGCTGTTTTTT,CASSAGTNTGELFF
TRBV9,TRBD2,.,TRBJ2-5,TGTGCCAGCAGCGTGGGCTCTAGCGGGGGCCGGGAAGAGACCCAGTACTTC,CASSVGSSGGREETQYF
TRBV6-1,TRBD1,.,TRBJ1-1,TGTGCCAGCAGTGGTCGACAGGGTGGGTTGAACACTGAAGCTTTCTTT,CASSGRQGGLNTEAFF
TRBV6-5,TRBD2,.,TRBJ2-3,TGTGCCAGCAGGAAACTAGCGGCGGGGGCAGATACGCAGTATTTT,CASRKLAAGADTQYF
TRBV5-1,.,.,TRBJ2-1,TGCGCCAGCAGCTTGGCCGCACTGGGCTACAATGAGCAGTTCTTC,CASSLAALGYNEQFF
TRBV5-1,TRBD1,.,TRBJ2-2,TGCGCCAGCAGCCCCGGGACAGGAAACACCGGGGAGCTGTTTTTT,CASSPGTGNTGELFF
TRBV5-1,.,.,TRBJ1-6,TGCGCCAGCAGAGACGGGGCGGGATCACCCCTCCACTTT,CASRDGAGSPLHF
TRBV6-4,TRBD1,once,TRBJ2-1,TGTGCCAGCAGAACTATTAACCGGGACAGGGGGGCTGGTGAGCAGTTCTTC,CASRTINRDRGAGEQFF
TRBV2,.,once,TRBJ1-1,TGTGCCAGCAGTGAATTGGTGGGCACTGAAGCTTTCTTT,CASSELVGTEAFF
TRBV7-3,.,.,TRBJ2-3,TGTGCCAGCAGCTTAATGGGGAGTACCACAGATACGCAGTATTTT,CASSLMGSTTDTQYF
TRBV6-5,.,.,TRBJ2-2,TGTGCCAGCAGTTACTCGTCGACCGGGGAGCTGTTTTTT,CASSYSSTGELFF
TRBV9,TRBD2,.,TRBJ2-5,TGTGCCAGCAGCACAATAGCGGGACGTGGAGAGACCCAGTACTTC,CASSTIAGRGETQYF
TRBV7-3,.,few,TRBJ1-1,TGTGCCAGCAGCTCCACCGGACAGATGAACACTGAAGCTTTCTTT,CASSSTGQMNTEAFF
TRBV19,.,.,TRBJ1-5,TGTGCCAGTAGTATCCAGGGATTTAGCAATCAGCCCCAGCATTTT,CASSIQGFSNQPQHF
TRBV7-8,TRBD2,.,TRBJ2-7,TGTGCCAGCAGCTTATCTGGGACTAGGGCCTACGAGCAGTACTTC,CASSLSGTRAYEQYF
TRBV5-1,.,.,TRBJ2-2,TGCGCCAGCAGCTCTCCAGAGTTGGGGAACACCGGGGAGCTGTTTTTT,CASSSPELGNTGELFF
TRBV2,.,.,TRBJ2-5,TGTGCCAGCAGGGCAAGAAGAGGGAGAGGAGAGACCCAGTACTTC,CASRARRGRGETQYF
TRBV5-1,.,.,TRBJ1-4,TGCGCCAGCAGCTTAACGGGGGGCGGAGGTGAAAAACTGTTTTTT,CASSLTGGGGEKLFF
TRBV7-9,TRBD1,.,TRBJ2-7,TGTGCCAGCAGCTCCTCGTGGGTGACAGGGGGCTACGAGCAGTACTTC,CASSSSWVTGGYEQYF
TRBV18,TRBD2,.,TRBJ2-7,TGTGCCAGCTCACCCGGGACTAGCGGGGGGTACTTC,CASSPGTSGGYF
TRBV19,.,.,TRBJ1-1,TGTGCCAGTAGTTTCGAGACGAACACTGAAGCTTTCTTT,CASSFETNTEAFF
TRBV6-6,.,.,TRBJ1-1,TGTGCCAGCAGTAAAAACCAGGGGAACACTGAAGCTTTCTTT,CASSKNQGNTEAFF
TRBV7-2,TRBD1,.,TRBJ2-2,TGTGCCAGTTACCCCGGGACAGGGCTACCCGGGGAGCTGTTTTTT,CASYPGTGLPGELFF
TRBV5-1,TRBD2,.,TRBJ2-7,TGCGCCAGCAGCTTCAACGCGGGGGGGAACTACGAGCAGTACTTC,CASSFNAGGNYEQYF
TRBV6-1,.,once,TRBJ2-1,TGTGCCAGCAGGAGGGGGGATGAGCAGTTCTTC,CASRRGDEQFF
TRBV18,.,.,TRBJ2-5,TGTGCCAGCTCACCAAGGAGCCAAGAGACCCAGTACTTC,CASSPRSQETQYF
TRBV9,.,.,TRBJ1-2,TGTGCCAGCAGCGTAGGGGGTAACCTCTATGGCTACACCTTC,CASSVGGNLYGYTF
TRBV7-9,.,.,TRBJ2-3,TGTGCCAGCAGCAGTACCGGGTTTTATACGCAGTATTTT,CASSSTGFYTQYF
TRBV30,TRBD1,.,TRBJ1-5,TGTGCCTGGAGCCGACAGGGGGCTCAGCCCCAGCATTTT,CAWSRQGAQPQHF
TRBV19,.,.,TRBJ1-1,TGTGCCAGTAGTTTCGGAAGTTATACTGAAGCTTTCTTT,CASSFGSYTEAFF
TRBV6-5,.,.,TRBJ1-2,TGTGCCAGCAGTTACAGTTTGGGGCAATCTAACTATGGCTACACCTTC,CASSYSLGQSNYGYTF
TRBV5-1,.,.,TRBJ1-1,TGCGCCAGCAGCTTCACGGAGAACACTGAAGCTTTCTTT,CASSFTENTEAFF